This is a list of T cell receptor beta chains from one sample in a study of cytomegalovirus exposure and HLA in healthy donors. Sequencing was performed with immunoSEQ multiplex PCR; in TCRdb, only in-frame clones are kept and a portion is missing. The table includes some 170,000 clones, approximately 86% detected once. Sample: PBMCs. The receptors here all came from a man aged 30-40 years in good health and CMV-seropositive. Each CDR3 is given with its conserved first and last residue. Each record gives: V gene, CDR3 protein.

V: TRBV19; CDR3: CASSMGRTNQPQHF
V: TRBV10-3; CDR3: CASGSGQGITYEQYF
V: TRBV7-8; CDR3: CASSLLEGGDTEAFF
V: TRBV11-2; CDR3: CASSLAGGKETQYF
V: TRBV5-6; CDR3: CASSFSGLVAETQYF
V: TRBV6-5; CDR3: CATQRFSRYTGELFF
V: TRBV6-1; CDR3: CASSEARQGYEQYF
V: TRBV18; CDR3: CASSPDRGLAAFF
V: TRBV7-3; CDR3: CASSLPGQGLLFF
V: TRBV4-2; CDR3: CASSPGVGGSQETQYF
V: TRBV6-1; CDR3: CASRDSNQPQHF
V: TRBV7-9; CDR3: CASSLDILSYEQYF
V: TRBV11-2; CDR3: CASSLEPTADEQYF
V: TRBV5-1; CDR3: CASSLAGVNEQFF
V: TRBV7-2; CDR3: CASSLRAPLNTEAFF
V: TRBV6-1; CDR3: CASSPTGRYGYTF
V: TRBV19; CDR3: CASSIVQGMSNQPQHF
V: TRBV9; CDR3: CASSVGGTGGPEAFF
V: TRBV5-1; CDR3: CASSPSGTLGDTQYF
V: TRBV20-1; CDR3: CSVLQPGEQYF
V: TRBV7-2; CDR3: CASSLAPGMNTEAFF
V: TRBV9; CDR3: CASSDPSSGETQYF
V: TRBV9; CDR3: CASSLTDTQYF
V: TRBV10-3; CDR3: CAISSGQGGEQYF